This TCR beta chain was obtained from a study of technical replicates of blood from a few donors. Germline V gene data show CDR1 as SNHLY and CDR2 as FYNNEI. The V gene lost 5 bases and the J gene lost 6 bases, with 7 bases spanning the gap. The CDR3 consists of 12 residues. Clones were read by immunoSEQ multiplex PCR, and TCRdb kept only the in-frame ones, dropping some. This sample has 15,000 to 20,000 clones, with 80% to 90% found just once. Sample: PBMCs. This sequence originates from a human donor in good health. The V gene is TRBV2, the J gene TRBJ2-2, with a tentative D call TRBD2 (5 bases). For the CDR3, the DNA is TGTGCCAGCAGTTGGGGAGCCGGGGAGCTGTTTTTT. Protein sequence: CASSWGAGELFF.